Shown below are 9 T cell receptor beta chains from a single sample sequenced in a study of vaccination and CD4 T cells after COVID-19. Which antigens these TCRs recognize remains unknown. Cultured CD4+ T-cell DNA underwent Oncomine TCR Beta short-read sequencing. TCRdb ran MiXCR on the PCR reads and lists one entry per CDR3 protein. The data hold about 12,000 distinct CDR3 sequences, with more than 70% observed a single time. Treatment denoted: roughly nine-day PBMC culture with coronavirus spike peptide pools or control peptides (ViraFEST assay). The source material was CD4+ T cells from blood, cultured in vitro. The receptor set was obtained from a human donor who had recovered from COVID-19.

J is TRBJ2-7 and V is TRBV2; 9 bases match TRBD1. This CDR3 contains 13 residues. Trimming cost V 6 bases and J 6 bases; bases outside gene matches: 6. Looked up from germline, CDR1 is SNHLY and CDR2 is FYNNEI. In nucleotides, the CDR3 is TGTGCCAGCAGAGGGGACAGGGTCCCCGAGCAGTACTTC. Its protein is CASRGDRVPEQYF.

V usage is TRBV9 and J usage is TRBJ1-6; a weak D match, TRBD1 (5 bases). Germline V gives CDR1 SGDLS, CDR2 YYNGEE. The V end was cut by 4 bases, the J end by 8 bases, with 16 bases between. The CDR3 has 15 amino acids. The CDR3 DNA reads TGTGCCAGCAGCCCCGCGGGGTCCAGGGATTCACCCCTCCACTTT. Encoded protein: CASSPAGSRDSPLHF.

This clonotype has just one count. The chain uses TRBV20-1 and TRBJ2-7; D may correspond to TRBD1 or TRBD2 (5 bases each). Germline CDR1 and CDR2: DFQATT and SNEGSKA (reference sequence). The CDR3 sequence is 12 residues long. The V and J ends lost 2 bases and 7 bases respectively, with 12 bases between them. CDR3 sequence: CSARRDGREQYF. DNA for the CDR3: TGCAGTGCTAGACGGGACGGCAGAGAGCAGTACTTC.

This clonotype appeared a single time. This chain links TRBV19 with TRBJ1-5, with TRBD1 matching 7 bases. The CDR3 is 16 residues long. Unmatched junction bases numbered 10, after V lost 5 bases and J lost 3 bases. Germline V lookup: CDR1 LNHDA, CDR2 SQIVND (reference sequence). This CDR3 is CASSSPGTEVNQPQHF. In DNA form, the CDR3 reads TGTGCCAGTAGTTCACCCGGGACAGAGGTCAATCAGCCCCAGCATTTT.

This clonotype was seen only a few times. This chain uses TRBV15 with TRBJ1-1; tentative D call: TRBD1 (5 bases). The CDR3 sequence is 16 residues long. Trimming shortened V by 5 bases and J by 0 bases, and 16 bases separated the two germline ends. Germline values: CDR1 LNHNV, CDR2 YYDKDF (reference sequence). The CDR3 DNA follows: TGTGCCACCAGCCCCTACCAGGGCGCCATGAACACTGAAGCTTTCTTT. Amino acid sequence: CATSPYQGAMNTEAFF.

The chain links TRBV6-1 to TRBJ1-5, with 8 positions matching TRBD1. This CDR3 region has 17 residues. V trimming: 3 bases; J trimming: 7 bases; junction bases outside the gene matches: 14. Germline CDR1 MNHNS, CDR2 SASEGT. CDR3: CASSDSVYRGVSQPQHF. CDR3 nucleotides: TGTGCCAGCAGTGATTCGGTTTACAGGGGGGTTTCGCAGCCCCAGCATTTT.

This clonotype is classed as medium-sized. This rearrangement joins TRBV29-1 to TRBJ1-1, with D uncertain. Germline V gives CDR1 SQVTM, CDR2 ANQGSEA. CDR3 length equals 13 residues. The DNA of the CDR3 is TGCACTACCCAGCGGGGTCAGAACACTGAAGCTTTCTTT. Residues: CTTQRGQNTEAFF.

The sample holds a few counts of this clonotype. This chain uses TRBV29-1 with TRBJ1-2; D gene ambiguous. The CDR3 runs 12 residues. Germline CDR1 is SQVTM and CDR2 is ANQGSEA. The germline V and J ends were trimmed by 3 bases and 4 bases, with 9 bases remaining between them. DNA for the CDR3: TGCAGCGTTGATGACGGACCCTATGGCTACACCTTC. This translates into CSVDDGPYGYTF.

The chain combines TRBV21-1 with TRBJ1-1. TRBV21-1 is given as a pseudogene. The CDR3 has 12 residues. The CDR3 DNA is TGTGCCAGCAGCGGCTGGAACACTGAAGCTTTCTTT. Its translation is CASSGWNTEAFF.